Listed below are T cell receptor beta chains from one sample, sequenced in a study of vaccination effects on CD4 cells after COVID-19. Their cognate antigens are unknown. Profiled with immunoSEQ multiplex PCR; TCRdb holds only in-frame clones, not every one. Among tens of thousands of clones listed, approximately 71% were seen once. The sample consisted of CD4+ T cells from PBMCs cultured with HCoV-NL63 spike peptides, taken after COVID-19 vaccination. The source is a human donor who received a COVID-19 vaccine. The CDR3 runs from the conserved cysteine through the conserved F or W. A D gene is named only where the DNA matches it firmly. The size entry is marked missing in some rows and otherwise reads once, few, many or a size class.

CDR3 DNA: TGTGCCAGCAGCCCAAGTGGGCGGGAAAAACTGTTTTTT; CDR3 protein: CASSPSGREKLFF; J gene: TRBJ1-4; V gene: TRBV7-8; D gene: -; clone size: -
CDR3 DNA: TGTGCCAGCAGCCACCGGGACAGGGGGGGAGTAGCGGTCAATGAGCAGTTCTTC; CDR3 protein: CASSHRDRGGVAVNEQFF; J gene: TRBJ2-1; V gene: TRBV9; D gene: TRBD1; clone size: -
CDR3 DNA: TGTGCCAGCAGCTTCTTCTCAGGGGGCGCCTACGAGCAGTACTTC; CDR3 protein: CASSFFSGGAYEQYF; J gene: TRBJ2-7; V gene: TRBV5-6; D gene: TRBD1; clone size: -
CDR3 DNA: TGTGCCAGTTCCTCTCATTCGGAGTACCAAGAGACCCAGTACTTC; CDR3 protein: CASSSHSEYQETQYF; J gene: TRBJ2-5; V gene: TRBV19; D gene: -; clone size: -
CDR3 DNA: TGTGCCAGCAGTGGAGGTGGCTATGGCTACACCTTC; CDR3 protein: CASSGGGYGYTF; J gene: TRBJ1-2; V gene: TRBV2; D gene: -; clone size: few
CDR3 DNA: TGCGCCAGCAGCCAGGGGGGTGGGATTAAGCGGGAGGGCCGGGACACCGGGGAGCTGTTTTTT; CDR3 protein: CASSQGGGIKREGRDTGELFF; J gene: TRBJ2-2; V gene: TRBV4-1; D gene: TRBD2; clone size: -
CDR3 DNA: TGTGCCAGCAGCTTAGTTGGACTAGCGGGAGGCGAGCAGTTCTTC; CDR3 protein: CASSLVGLAGGEQFF; J gene: TRBJ2-1; V gene: TRBV7-2; D gene: TRBD2; clone size: -
CDR3 DNA: TGTGCCAGCAGCCGGGGACAGGGCTCAGAGCAGTACTTC; CDR3 protein: CASSRGQGSEQYF; J gene: TRBJ2-7; V gene: TRBV7-9; D gene: TRBD1; clone size: few
CDR3 DNA: TGTGCCAGTAAATTTTCTGCATACTCTGGGGCCAACGTCCTGACTTTC; CDR3 protein: CASKFSAYSGANVLTF; J gene: TRBJ2-6; V gene: TRBV19; D gene: -; clone size: -
CDR3 DNA: TGTGCCTGGAAACGGGGAACGTCTGGAAACACCATATATTTT; CDR3 protein: CAWKRGTSGNTIYF; J gene: TRBJ1-3; V gene: TRBV30; D gene: -; clone size: few
CDR3 DNA: TGTGCCAGCTCATCGGGAGAGAACACTGAAGCTTTCTTT; CDR3 protein: CASSSGENTEAFF; J gene: TRBJ1-1; V gene: TRBV18; D gene: -; clone size: -
CDR3 DNA: TGTGCCAGCAGTACAGGGGTAACTGAAGCTTTCTTT; CDR3 protein: CASSTGVTEAFF; J gene: TRBJ1-1; V gene: TRBV2; D gene: TRBD1; clone size: -
CDR3 DNA: TGTGCCAGCAGCCAAGATTGGGTAGCGGGGGGCCTACATGATGAGCAGTTCTTC; CDR3 protein: CASSQDWVAGGLHDEQFF; J gene: TRBJ2-1; V gene: TRBV3-1/TRBV3-2; D gene: TRBD2; clone size: -
CDR3 DNA: TGCGCCAGCAGCTTGGACGGGAGCTCTAATTCACCCCTCCACTTT; CDR3 protein: CASSLDGSSNSPLHF; J gene: TRBJ1-6; V gene: TRBV5-1; D gene: -; clone size: few
CDR3 DNA: TGTGCCAGCAGCCAGGGCCTTGGGGAAAACACTGAAGCTTTCTTT; CDR3 protein: CASSQGLGENTEAFF; J gene: TRBJ1-1; V gene: TRBV3-1/TRBV3-2; D gene: -; clone size: few
CDR3 DNA: TGTGCCAGCAGCTTAGAGACTACTACCGGGGAGCTGTTTTTT; CDR3 protein: CASSLETTTGELFF; J gene: TRBJ2-2; V gene: TRBV5-4; D gene: -; clone size: -